This TCR beta chain was profiled in a study of beta chain features in type 1 diabetes. Every single donor gave one heparinised blood draw, and these averaged roughly 120 mL. Sorted cells reached over 95% purity in every population. The CDR3 contains 15 residues. The V and J ends lost 4 bases and 0 bases, in that order; junction bases with no gene match: 6. Germline CDR1 reads SNHLY; CDR2 reads FYNNEI. As every portion of the isolated RNA was reverse transcribed, the sequencing read expressed TCRB transcripts. Some clones are missing from TCRdb's copy, which holds only in-frame ones; the method was immunoSEQ multiplex PCR. The table has hundreds of thousands of clones, approximately 30% seen once.

The chain combines TRBV2 with TRBJ2-7, with TRBD1 matching over 7 bases. Sequenced input: naive CD4+ T cells from blood. The sequence was collected from a man in his late teens or twenties in good health. CDR3 amino acids: CASSADTGDSYEQYF. DNA for the CDR3: TGTGCCAGCAGTGCGGATACAGGGGACTCCTACGAGCAGTACTTC.